This T cell receptor (beta chain) was recorded in a study of blood T cell repertoires in COVID-19. As for the study in general: Samples of COVID-19 (acute and convalescent) were obtained from the United States, Italy and Spain. T cells, B-cell-depleted T cells, or PBMCs supplied cDNA or gDNA.

Recruited during active infection, patients (from Seattle) were subsequently followed longitudinally. V was trimmed by 0 bases and J by 8 bases, leaving 10 bases between them. CDR1 and CDR2 from the germline V gene are LGHDT and YNNKEL (reference sequence). This CDR3 is built from 13 residues. Sequenced by immunoSEQ multiplex PCR; TCRdb stores in-frame clones only, minus some. The top ten clones hold around 12% of a sample with about 440,000 clones, around 89% of them seen once. The chain joins TRBV3-1 (or the pseudogene TRBV3-2) to TRBJ1-2; D not resolved. Sample: peripheral blood. The sequence came from a woman aged 45 to 65 with COVID-19, enrolled during active disease. CDR3 sequence: CASSQDRQRGYTF. As DNA, the CDR3 is TGTGCCAGCAGCCAAGATCGACAACGGGGCTACACCTTC.